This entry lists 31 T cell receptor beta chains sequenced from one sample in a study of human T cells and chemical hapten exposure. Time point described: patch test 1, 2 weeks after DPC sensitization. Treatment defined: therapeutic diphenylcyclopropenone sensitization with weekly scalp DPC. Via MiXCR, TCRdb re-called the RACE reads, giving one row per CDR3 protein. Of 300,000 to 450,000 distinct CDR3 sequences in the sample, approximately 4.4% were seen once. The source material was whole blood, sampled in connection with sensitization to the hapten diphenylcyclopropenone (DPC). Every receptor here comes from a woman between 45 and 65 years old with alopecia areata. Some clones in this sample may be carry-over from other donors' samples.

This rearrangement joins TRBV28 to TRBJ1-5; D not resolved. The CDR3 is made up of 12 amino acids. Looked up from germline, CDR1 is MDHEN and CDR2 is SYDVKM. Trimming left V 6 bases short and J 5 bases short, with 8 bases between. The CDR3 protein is CASSPSDQPQHF. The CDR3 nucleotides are TGTGCCAGCAGCCCCTCAGATCAGCCCCAGCATTTT.

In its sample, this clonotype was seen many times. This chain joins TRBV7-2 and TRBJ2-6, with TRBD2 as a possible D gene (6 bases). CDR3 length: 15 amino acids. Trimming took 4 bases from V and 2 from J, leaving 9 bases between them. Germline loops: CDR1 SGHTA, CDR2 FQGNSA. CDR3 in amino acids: CASSSGLPGANVLTF. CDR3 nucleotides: TGTGCCAGCAGCTCGGGACTCCCTGGGGCCAACGTCCTGACTTTC.

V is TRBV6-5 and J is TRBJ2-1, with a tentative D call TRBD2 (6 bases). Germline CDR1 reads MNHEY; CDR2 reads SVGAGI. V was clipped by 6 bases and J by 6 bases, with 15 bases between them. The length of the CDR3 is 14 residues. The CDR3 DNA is TGTGCCAGCAGAATCTCCCTGGGGGGCAATGAGCAGTTCTTC. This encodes CASRISLGGNEQFF.

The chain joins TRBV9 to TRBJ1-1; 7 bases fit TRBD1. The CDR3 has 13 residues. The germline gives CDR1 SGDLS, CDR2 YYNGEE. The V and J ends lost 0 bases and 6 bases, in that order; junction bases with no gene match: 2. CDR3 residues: CASSVAGGAEAFF. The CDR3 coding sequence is TGTGCCAGCAGCGTAGCAGGGGGGGCTGAAGCTTTCTTT.

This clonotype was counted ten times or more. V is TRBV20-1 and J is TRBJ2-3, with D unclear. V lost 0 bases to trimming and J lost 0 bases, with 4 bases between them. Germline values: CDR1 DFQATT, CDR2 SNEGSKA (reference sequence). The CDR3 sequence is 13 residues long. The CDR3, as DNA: TGCAGTGCTAGAGATACTAGCACAGATACGCAGTATTTT. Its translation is CSARDTSTDTQYF.

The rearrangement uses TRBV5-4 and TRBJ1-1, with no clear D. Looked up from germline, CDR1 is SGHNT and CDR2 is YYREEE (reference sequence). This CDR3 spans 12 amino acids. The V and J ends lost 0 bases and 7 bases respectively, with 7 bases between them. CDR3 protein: CASSLADGEAFF. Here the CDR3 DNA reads TGTGCCAGCAGCTTGGCGGACGGTGAAGCTTTCTTT.

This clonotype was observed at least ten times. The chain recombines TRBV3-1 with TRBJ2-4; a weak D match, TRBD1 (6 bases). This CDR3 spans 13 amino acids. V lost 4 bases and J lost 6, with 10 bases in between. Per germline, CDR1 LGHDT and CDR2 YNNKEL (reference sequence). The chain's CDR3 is CASSPGQGNIQYF. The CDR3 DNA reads TGTGCCAGCAGCCCGGGACAAGGAAACATTCAGTACTTC.

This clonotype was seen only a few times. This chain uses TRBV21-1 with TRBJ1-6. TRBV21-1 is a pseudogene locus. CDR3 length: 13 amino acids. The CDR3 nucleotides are TGTGCCAGTAGGGGGTCCTATAATTCACCCCTCCACTTT. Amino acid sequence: CASRGSYNSPLHF.

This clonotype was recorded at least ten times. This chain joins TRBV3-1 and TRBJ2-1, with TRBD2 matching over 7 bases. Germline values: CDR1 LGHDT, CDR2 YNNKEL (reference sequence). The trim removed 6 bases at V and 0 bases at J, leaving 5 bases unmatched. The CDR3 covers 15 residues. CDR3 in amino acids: CASRTSSLSYNEQFF. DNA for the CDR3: TGTGCCAGCAGGACTAGCTCACTCTCCTACAATGAGCAGTTCTTC.

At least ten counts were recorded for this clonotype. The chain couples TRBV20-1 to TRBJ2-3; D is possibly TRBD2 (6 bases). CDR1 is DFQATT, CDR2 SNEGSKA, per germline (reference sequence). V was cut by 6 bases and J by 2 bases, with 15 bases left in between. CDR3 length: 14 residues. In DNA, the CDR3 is TGCAGTGCCCCGATTCGGGGGTTCACAGATACGCAGTATTTT. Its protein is CSAPIRGFTDTQYF.

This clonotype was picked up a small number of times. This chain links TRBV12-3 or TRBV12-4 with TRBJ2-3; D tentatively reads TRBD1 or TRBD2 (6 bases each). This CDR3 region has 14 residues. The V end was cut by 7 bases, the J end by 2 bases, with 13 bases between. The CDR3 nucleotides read TGTGCCAGCAACATCGGGGGCCCCACAGATACGCAGTATTTT. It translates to CASNIGGPTDTQYF.

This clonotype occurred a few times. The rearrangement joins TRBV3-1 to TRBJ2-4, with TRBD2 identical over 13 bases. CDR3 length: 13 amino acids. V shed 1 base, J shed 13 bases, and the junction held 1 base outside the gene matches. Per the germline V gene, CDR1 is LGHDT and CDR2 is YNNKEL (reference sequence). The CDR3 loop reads CASSQGTSGGQYF. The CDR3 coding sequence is TGTGCCAGCAGCCAAGGGACTAGCGGGGGACAGTACTTC.

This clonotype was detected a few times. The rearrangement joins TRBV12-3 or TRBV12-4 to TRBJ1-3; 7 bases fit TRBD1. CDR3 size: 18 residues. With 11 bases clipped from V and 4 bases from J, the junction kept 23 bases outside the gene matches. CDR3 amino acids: CASRFQRGGTVYGNTIYF. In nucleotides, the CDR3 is TGTGCCTCCCGTTTTCAGAGGGGAGGGACAGTATACGGAAACACCATATATTTT.

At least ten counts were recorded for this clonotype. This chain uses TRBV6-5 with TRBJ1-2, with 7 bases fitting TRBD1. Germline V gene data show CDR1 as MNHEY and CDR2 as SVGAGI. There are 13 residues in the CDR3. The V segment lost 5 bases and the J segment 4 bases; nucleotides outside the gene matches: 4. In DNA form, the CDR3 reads TGTGCCAGCAGTCGAGGGGACAGCTATGGCTACACCTTC. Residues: CASSRGDSYGYTF.

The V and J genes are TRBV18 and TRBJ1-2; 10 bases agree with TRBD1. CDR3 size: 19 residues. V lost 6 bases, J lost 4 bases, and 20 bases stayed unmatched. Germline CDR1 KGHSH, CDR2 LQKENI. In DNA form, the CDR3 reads TGTGCCAGCTCCCCCGGTCCTCTTTCCGGGACAGGGGCTGCCTATGGCTACACCTTC. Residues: CASSPGPLSGTGAAYGYTF.

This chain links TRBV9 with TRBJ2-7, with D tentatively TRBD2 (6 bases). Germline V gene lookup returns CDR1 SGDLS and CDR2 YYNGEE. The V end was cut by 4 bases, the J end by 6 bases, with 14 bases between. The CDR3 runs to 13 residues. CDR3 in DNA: TGTGCCAGCAGCACGGGACTCGGCGCCGAGCAGTACTTC. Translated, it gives CASSTGLGAEQYF.

The CDR3 bases are TGTGCCGCGGGGGCGGTTGAAGCTTTCTTT. Protein product: CAAGAVEAFF. The genes are TRBV4-2 and TRBJ1-1; a possible D gene is TRBD1 (6 bases). V dropped 11 bases and J dropped 7 bases, with 11 bases sitting between them. Germline CDR1 reads LGHNA; CDR2 reads YNFKEQ. The CDR3 loop spans 10 amino acids.

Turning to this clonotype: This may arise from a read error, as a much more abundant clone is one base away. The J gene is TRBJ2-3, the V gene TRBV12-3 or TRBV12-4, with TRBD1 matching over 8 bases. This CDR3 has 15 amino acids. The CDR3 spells CASRPAGGRADMQYF. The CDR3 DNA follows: TGTGCCAGCAGGCCCGCAGGGGGCCGGGCAGATATGCAGTATTTT.

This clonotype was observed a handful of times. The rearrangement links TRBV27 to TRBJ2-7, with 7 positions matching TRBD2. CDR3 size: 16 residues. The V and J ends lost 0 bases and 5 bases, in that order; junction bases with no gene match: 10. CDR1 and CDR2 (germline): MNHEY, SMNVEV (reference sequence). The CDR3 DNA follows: TGTGCCAGCAGTTTATCGGTTGTAGCGGGCTTCGACGAGCAGTACTTC. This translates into CASSLSVVAGFDEQYF.

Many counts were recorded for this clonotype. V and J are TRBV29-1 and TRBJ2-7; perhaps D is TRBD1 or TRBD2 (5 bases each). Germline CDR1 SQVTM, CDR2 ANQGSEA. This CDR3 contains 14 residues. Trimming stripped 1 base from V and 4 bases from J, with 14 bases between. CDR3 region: CSVEGGSGGYEQYF. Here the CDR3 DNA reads TGCAGCGTTGAAGGGGGCTCGGGCGGGTACGAGCAGTACTTC.

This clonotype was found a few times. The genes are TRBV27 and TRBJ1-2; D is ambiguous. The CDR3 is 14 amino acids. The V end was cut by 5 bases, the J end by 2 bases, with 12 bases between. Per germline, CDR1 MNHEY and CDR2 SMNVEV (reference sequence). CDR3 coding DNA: TGTGCCAGCAGTCCCGCGGCTCTAAACTATGGCTACACCTTC. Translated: CASSPAALNYGYTF.

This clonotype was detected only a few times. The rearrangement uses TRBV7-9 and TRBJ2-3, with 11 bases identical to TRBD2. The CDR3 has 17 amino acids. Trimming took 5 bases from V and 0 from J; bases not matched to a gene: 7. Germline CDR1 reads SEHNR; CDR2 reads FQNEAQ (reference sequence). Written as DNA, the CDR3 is TGTGCCAGCAGCGGGATGACTAGCGGGGCAAGCACAGATACGCAGTATTTT. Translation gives CASSGMTSGASTDTQYF.

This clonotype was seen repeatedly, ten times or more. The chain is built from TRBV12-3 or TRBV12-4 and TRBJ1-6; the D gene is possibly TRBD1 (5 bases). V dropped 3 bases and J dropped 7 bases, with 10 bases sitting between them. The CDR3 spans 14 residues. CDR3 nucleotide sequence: TGTGCCAGCAGTTTGGGGCAGTGGAATTCACCCCTCCACTTT. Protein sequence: CASSLGQWNSPLHF.

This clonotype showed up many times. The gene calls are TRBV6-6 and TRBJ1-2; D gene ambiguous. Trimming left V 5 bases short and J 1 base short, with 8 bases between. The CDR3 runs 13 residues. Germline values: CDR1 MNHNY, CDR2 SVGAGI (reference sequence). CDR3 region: CASSPGLNYGYTF. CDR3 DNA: TGTGCCAGCAGTCCTGGACTTAACTATGGCTACACCTTC.

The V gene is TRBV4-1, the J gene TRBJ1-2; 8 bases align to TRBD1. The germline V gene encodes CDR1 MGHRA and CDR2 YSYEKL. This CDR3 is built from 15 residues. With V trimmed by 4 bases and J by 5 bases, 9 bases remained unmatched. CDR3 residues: CASSPTRQGRYGYTF. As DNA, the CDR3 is TGCGCCAGCAGCCCCACTCGACAGGGGAGGTATGGCTACACCTTC.

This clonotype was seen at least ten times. The CDR3 sequence is CSVSWNTEAFF. CDR3 DNA sequence: TGCAGTGTAAGTTGGAACACTGAAGCTTTCTTT. V and J are TRBV20-1 and TRBJ1-1; no reliable D call. Germline CDR1 and CDR2: DFQATT and SNEGSKA (reference sequence). V lost 7 bases to trimming and J lost 1 base, with 7 bases between them. The CDR3 contains 11 residues.

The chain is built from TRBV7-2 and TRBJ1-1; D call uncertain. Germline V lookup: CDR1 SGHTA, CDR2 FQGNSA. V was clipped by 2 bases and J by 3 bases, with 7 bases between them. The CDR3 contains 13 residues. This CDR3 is CASSLLTDTEAFF. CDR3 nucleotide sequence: TGTGCCAGCAGCTTACTTACGGACACTGAAGCTTTCTTT.

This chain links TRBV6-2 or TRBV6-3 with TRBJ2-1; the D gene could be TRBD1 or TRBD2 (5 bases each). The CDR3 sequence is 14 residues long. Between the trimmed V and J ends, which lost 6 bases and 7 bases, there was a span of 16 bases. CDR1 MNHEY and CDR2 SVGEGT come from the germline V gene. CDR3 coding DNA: TGTGCCAGCAGCTTAGGGGCGAGGGTGAATGAGCAGTTCTTC. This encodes CASSLGARVNEQFF.

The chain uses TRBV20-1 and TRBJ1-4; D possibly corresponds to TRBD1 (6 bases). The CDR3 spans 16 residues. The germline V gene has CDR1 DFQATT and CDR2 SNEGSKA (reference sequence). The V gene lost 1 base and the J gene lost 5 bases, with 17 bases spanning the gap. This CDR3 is CSARGTAEGGNEKLFF. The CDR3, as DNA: TGCAGTGCTAGAGGGACAGCAGAAGGGGGAAATGAAAAACTGTTTTTT.

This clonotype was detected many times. The CDR3 loop is CASSSRDRGDQPQHF. The DNA for the CDR3 is TGTGCCAGCAGTTCAAGGGACAGGGGGGATCAGCCCCAGCATTTT. The chain combines TRBV6-2 or TRBV6-3 with TRBJ1-5; TRBD1 matches 11 bases. CDR3 size: 15 residues. V shed 4 bases, J shed 5 bases, and the junction held 4 bases outside the gene matches. Looked up from germline, CDR1 is MNHEY and CDR2 is SVGEGT.

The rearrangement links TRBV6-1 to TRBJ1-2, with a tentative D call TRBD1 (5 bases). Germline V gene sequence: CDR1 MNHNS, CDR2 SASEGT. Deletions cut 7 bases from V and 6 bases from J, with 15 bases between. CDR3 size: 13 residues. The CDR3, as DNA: TGTGCCAGCATTATGGTCCGGGGGGATGGCTACACCTTC. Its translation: CASIMVRGDGYTF.